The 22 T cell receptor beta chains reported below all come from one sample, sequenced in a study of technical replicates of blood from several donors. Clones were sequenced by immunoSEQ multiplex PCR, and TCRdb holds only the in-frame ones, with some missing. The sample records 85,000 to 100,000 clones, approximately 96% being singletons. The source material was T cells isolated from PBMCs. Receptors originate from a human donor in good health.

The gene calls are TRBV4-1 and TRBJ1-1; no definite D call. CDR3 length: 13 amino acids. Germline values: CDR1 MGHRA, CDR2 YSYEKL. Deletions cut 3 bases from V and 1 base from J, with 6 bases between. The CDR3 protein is CASSHPRNTEAFF. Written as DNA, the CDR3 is TGCGCCAGCAGCCACCCCCGGAACACTGAAGCTTTCTTT.

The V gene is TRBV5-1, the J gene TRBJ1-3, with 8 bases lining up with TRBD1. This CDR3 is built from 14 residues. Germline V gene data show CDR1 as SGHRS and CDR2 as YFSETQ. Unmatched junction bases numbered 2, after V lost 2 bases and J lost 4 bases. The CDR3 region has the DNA TGCGCCAGCAGCTTAACAGGGGGAGGAAACACCATATATTTT. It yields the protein CASSLTGGGNTIYF.

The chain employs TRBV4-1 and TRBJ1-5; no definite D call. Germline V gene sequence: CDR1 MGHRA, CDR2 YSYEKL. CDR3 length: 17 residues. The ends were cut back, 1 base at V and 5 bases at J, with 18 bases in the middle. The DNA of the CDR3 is TGCGCCAGCAGCCAAGCCCAAACGGTAGGGAGGGATCAGCCCCAGCATTTT. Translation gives CASSQAQTVGRDQPQHF.

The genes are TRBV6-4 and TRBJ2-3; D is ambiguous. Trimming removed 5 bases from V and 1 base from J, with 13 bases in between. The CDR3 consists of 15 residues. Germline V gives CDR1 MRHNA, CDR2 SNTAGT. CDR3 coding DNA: TGTGCCAGCAGTCGGAGCTTTGCCGGCACAGATACGCAGTATTTT. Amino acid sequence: CASSRSFAGTDTQYF.

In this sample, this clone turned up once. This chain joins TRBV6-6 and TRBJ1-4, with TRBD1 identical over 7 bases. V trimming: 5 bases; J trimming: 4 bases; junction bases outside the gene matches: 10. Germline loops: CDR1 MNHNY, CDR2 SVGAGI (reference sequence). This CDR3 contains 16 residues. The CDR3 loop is CASSRDSSSFNEKLFF. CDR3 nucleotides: TGTGCCAGCAGTCGGGACAGTAGTTCTTTTAATGAAAAACTGTTTTTT.

The CDR3 region is CASDGGAIYGYTF. CDR3 in DNA: TGTGCCAGCGACGGAGGAGCTATCTATGGCTACACCTTC. The chain has TRBV28 and TRBJ1-2; D unclear. V lost 8 bases, J lost 4 bases, and 14 bases lay in between. Germline lookup yields CDR1 MDHEN and CDR2 SYDVKM. The CDR3 spans 13 residues.

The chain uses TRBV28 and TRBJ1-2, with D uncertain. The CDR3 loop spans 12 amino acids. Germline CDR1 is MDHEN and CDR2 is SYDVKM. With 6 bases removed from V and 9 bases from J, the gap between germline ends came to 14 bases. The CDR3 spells CASSPRDIRYTF. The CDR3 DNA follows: TGTGCCAGCAGCCCTCGAGACATTCGCTACACCTTC.

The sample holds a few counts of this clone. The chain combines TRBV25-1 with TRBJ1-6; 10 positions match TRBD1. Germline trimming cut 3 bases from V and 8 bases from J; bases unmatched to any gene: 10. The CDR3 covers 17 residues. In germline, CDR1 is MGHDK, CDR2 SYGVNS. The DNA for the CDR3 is TGTGCCAGCAGTGACTACTGGACAGGGGGTCTTCATTCACCCCTCCACTTT. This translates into CASSDYWTGGLHSPLHF.

CDR3 residues: CASANPRDRGQVQPQHF. In nucleotides, the CDR3 is TGTGCTAGTGCCAACCCCCGGGACAGGGGGCAGGTACAGCCCCAGCATTTT. The chain couples TRBV12-5 to TRBJ1-5; 12 bases are shared with TRBD1. The CDR3 has 17 residues. CDR1 is LGHNT, CDR2 FRNRAP, per germline. Trimming took 7 bases from V and 7 from J; bases not matched to a gene: 14.

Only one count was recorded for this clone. The CDR3, as DNA: TGTGCCAGCAGTTCACCCGGACAGGGTTTTTCCTACGAGCAGTACTTC. Its protein product is CASSSPGQGFSYEQYF. The chain combines TRBV28 with TRBJ2-7; TRBD1 matches 8 bases. The CDR3 sequence is 16 residues long. The germline gives CDR1 MDHEN, CDR2 SYDVKM. The V gene end was trimmed by 4 bases and the J gene end by 1 base; junction bases not matched to a gene: 9. The full variable domain, with the rest looked up from reference TRBV28 and TRBJ2-7, is DVKVTQSSRYLVKRTGEKVFLECVQDMDHENMFWYRQDPGLGLRLIYFSYDVKMKEKGDIPEGYSVSREKKERFSLILESASTNQTSMYLCASSSPGQGFSYEQYFGPGTRLTVT.

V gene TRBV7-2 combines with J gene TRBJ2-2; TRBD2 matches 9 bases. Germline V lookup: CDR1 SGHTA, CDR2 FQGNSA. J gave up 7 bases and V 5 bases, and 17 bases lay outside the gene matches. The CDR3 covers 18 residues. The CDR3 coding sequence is TGTGCCAGCAGCGGAAACCGGCGCGGGGGGGCCTTTATCGGGGAGCTGTTTTTT. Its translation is CASSGNRRGGAFIGELFF.

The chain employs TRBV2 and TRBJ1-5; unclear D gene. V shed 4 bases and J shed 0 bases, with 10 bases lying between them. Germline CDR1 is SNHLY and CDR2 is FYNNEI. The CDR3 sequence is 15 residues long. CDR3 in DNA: TGTGCCAGCAGTGGGGCCGGTTATAGCAATCAGCCCCAGCATTTT. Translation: CASSGAGYSNQPQHF.

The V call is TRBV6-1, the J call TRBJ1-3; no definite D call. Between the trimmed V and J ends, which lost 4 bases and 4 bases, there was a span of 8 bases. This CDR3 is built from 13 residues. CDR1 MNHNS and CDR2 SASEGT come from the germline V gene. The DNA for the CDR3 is TGTGCCAGCAGTGTGGAGGACGGAAACACCATATATTTT. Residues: CASSVEDGNTIYF.

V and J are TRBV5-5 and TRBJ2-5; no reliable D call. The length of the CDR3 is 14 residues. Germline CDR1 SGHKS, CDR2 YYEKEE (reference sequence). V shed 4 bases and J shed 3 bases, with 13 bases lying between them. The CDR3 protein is CASSLLIIKETQYF. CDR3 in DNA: TGTGCCAGCAGCCTACTAATAATTAAAGAGACCCAGTACTTC.

In DNA form, the CDR3 reads TGTGCCAGCTCGGTGGGGCAGGCGAACACTGAAGCTTTCTTT. Translated, it gives CASSVGQANTEAFF. The chain joins TRBV18 to TRBJ1-1; weak D call: TRBD1 (5 bases). Germline lookup yields CDR1 KGHSH and CDR2 LQKENI. This CDR3 comprises 14 residues. The V end was cut by 6 bases, the J end by 1 base, with 12 bases between.

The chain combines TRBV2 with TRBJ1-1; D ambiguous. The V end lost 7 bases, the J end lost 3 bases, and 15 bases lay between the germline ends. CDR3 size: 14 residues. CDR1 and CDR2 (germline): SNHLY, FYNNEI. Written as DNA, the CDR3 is TGTGCCAGCAAATATCGATTTTTAGACACTGAAGCTTTCTTT. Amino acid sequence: CASKYRFLDTEAFF.

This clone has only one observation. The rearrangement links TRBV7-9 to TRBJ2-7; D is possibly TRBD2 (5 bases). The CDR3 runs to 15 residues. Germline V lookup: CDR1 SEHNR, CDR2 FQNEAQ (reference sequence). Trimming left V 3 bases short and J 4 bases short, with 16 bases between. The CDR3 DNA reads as TGTGCCAGCAGCTTGCTGACTGGACTCACTTACGAGCAGTACTTC. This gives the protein CASSLLTGLTYEQYF.

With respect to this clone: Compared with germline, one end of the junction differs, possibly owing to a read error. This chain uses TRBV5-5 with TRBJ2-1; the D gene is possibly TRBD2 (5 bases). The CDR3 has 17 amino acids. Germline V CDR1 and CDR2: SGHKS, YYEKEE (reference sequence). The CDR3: CASILGWVSGAYNEQFF. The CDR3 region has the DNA TGTGCCAGCATCCTGGGTTGGGTGAGCGGAGCCTATAATGAGCAGTTCTTC.

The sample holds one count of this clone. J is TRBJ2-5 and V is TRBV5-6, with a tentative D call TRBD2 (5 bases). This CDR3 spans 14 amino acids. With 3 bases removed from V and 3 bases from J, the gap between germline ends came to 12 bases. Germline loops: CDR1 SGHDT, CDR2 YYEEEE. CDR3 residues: CASSSSDLEETQYF. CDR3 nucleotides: TGTGCCAGCAGCTCCTCGGACTTGGAAGAGACCCAGTACTTC.

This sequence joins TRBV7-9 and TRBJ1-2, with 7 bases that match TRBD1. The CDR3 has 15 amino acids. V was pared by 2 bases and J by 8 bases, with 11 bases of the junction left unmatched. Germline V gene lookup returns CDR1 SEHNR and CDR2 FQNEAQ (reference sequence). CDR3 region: CASSLSSSGGRGYTF. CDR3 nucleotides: TGTGCCAGCAGCTTATCCTCCTCAGGGGGACGGGGCTACACCTTC.

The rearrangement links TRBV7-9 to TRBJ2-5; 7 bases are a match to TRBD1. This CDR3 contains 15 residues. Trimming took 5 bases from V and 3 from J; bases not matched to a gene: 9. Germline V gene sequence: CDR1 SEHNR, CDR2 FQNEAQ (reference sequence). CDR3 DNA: TGTGCCAGCAGCGACTTTAAGGGGGCAGAAGAGACCCAGTACTTC. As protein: CASSDFKGAEETQYF.

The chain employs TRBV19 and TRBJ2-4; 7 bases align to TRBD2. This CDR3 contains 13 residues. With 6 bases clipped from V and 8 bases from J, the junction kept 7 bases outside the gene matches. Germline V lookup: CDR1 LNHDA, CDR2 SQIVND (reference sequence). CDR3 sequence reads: CASRSLGGDIQYF. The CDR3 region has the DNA TGTGCCAGTAGGTCGCTTGGGGGGGACATTCAGTACTTC.